These T cell receptor beta chains were read from a single sample in a study of identical twins. TCRdb called the 5' RACE reads again in MiXCR, with one record for every CDR3 protein. This sample yields about 1.7 million distinct CDR3 sequences, of which less than 35% are seen a single time; under 0.35% belongs to the top ten. The material sequenced was cord blood. These receptor sequences come from a newborn girl in good health. Both conserved end residues are part of each CDR3. The order of the fields is clone size, D gene, V gene, J gene, CDR3 DNA, CDR3 protein. D genes are given only for firm matches. For some rows the clone size is stated as once, few or many, or as a class when expanded; others skip it.

once,.,TRBV2,TRBJ1-4,TGTGCCAGCAGTTCGCAGGGGATATCTAATGAAAAACTGTTTTTT,CASSSQGISNEKLFF
few,TRBD1,TRBV5-1,TRBJ2-7,TGCGCCAGCAGCTGGTCGCAGGGGGCTTATTCTTCCTACGAGCAGTACTTC,CASSWSQGAYSSYEQYF
.,TRBD2,TRBV6-5,TRBJ2-1,TGTGCCAGCAGTTCGACTAGCGGGACAAGCTCCCACAATGAGCAGTTCTTC,CASSSTSGTSSHNEQFF
.,TRBD2,TRBV6-6,TRBJ2-5,TGTGCCAGCAGTTTTCAGCGGGACCTCCGGGAGACCCAGTACTTC,CASSFQRDLRETQYF
many,.,TRBV4-1,TRBJ2-1,TGTGCCAGCAGCCAAGATAACAATGAGCAGTTCTTC,CASSQDNNEQFF
.,TRBD2,TRBV9,TRBJ2-1,TGTGCCAGCAGCGTAGTGACTAGCGGGACTTCAAACAATGAGCAGTTCTTC,CASSVVTSGTSNNEQFF
.,.,TRBV27,TRBJ1-5,TGTGCCAGCAGTTGGGTGGGGGCCGGGCAGCCCCAGCATTTT,CASSWVGAGQPQHF
few,.,TRBV20-1,TRBJ2-1,TGCAGTGCTAGAGGTGGGCGAGGTTACTATGAGCAGTTCTTC,CSARGGRGYYEQFF
few,TRBD2,TRBV2,TRBJ2-3,TGTGCCAGCAGTGCTGGGGCGGGAGTAGGCACAGATACGCAGTATTTT,CASSAGAGVGTDTQYF
.,TRBD2,TRBV6-5,TRBJ2-5,TGTGCCAGCAGTTACTCGGGGACTAGCGGTCTGCCGCTACGTAAGACCCAGTACTTC,CASSYSGTSGLPLRKTQYF
few,TRBD1,TRBV7-2,TRBJ2-5,TGTGCCAGCAGCTCCCGGACAGGGGGAACAGTAGAGACCCAGTACTTC,CASSSRTGGTVETQYF
many,.,TRBV29-1,TRBJ2-3,TGCAGCGTTGAGTCCGCTCGGGATACGCAGTATTTT,CSVESARDTQYF
few,.,TRBV4-2,TRBJ1-2,TGTGCCAGCAGCCGAGGCGACAGCGGCTATGGCTACACCTTC,CASSRGDSGYGYTF
.,.,TRBV6-6,TRBJ1-2,TGTGCCAGCAGTTACCGGCAGGGCCACTTCTATGGCTACACCTTC,CASSYRQGHFYGYTF
.,TRBD1,TRBV4-1,TRBJ1-1,TGCGCCAGCAGCCAAGATCCAGGGGGCGCGAACACTGAAGCTTTCTTT,CASSQDPGGANTEAFF
.,.,TRBV20-1,TRBJ2-3,TGCAGTGGGGGAGCGGGCACAACTAGCACAGATACGCAGTATTTT,CSGGAGTTSTDTQYF
few,TRBD1,TRBV5-1,TRBJ2-7,TGCGCCAGCAGCACGGGGACAGTAGGCCCCTACGAGCAGTACTTC,CASSTGTVGPYEQYF
.,.,TRBV28,TRBJ2-3,TGTGCCAGCAGACCCGGGACGGCAGATACGCAGTATTTT,CASRPGTADTQYF
few,.,TRBV7-9,TRBJ2-4,TGTGCCAGCAGCCCAGTTCCCAAAAACATTCAGTACTTC,CASSPVPKNIQYF
few,TRBD2,TRBV10-3,TRBJ2-1,TGTGCCATCAGTGGAGGACTAGCGGGAGGAGGGTCCTACAATGAGCAGTTCTTC,CAISGGLAGGGSYNEQFF
.,.,TRBV5-1,TRBJ2-3,TGCGCCAGCAGCTTGCGAGGGGCCCTCACAGATACGCAGTATTTT,CASSLRGALTDTQYF
.,TRBD2,TRBV5-1,TRBJ2-5,TGCGCCAGCAGACTGGTACCGGAGACTAGCGGGCCCCAAGAGACCCAGTACTTC,CASRLVPETSGPQETQYF
few,TRBD1,TRBV28,TRBJ1-5,TGTGCCAGCTCCGGGACAGGGACTTCCCAGCCCCAGCATTTT,CASSGTGTSQPQHF
.,TRBD2,TRBV11-2,TRBJ2-1,TGTGCCAGCAGCTTAGTTTCACTAGCGGGGGGCCTCCCCTACAATGAGCAGTTCTTC,CASSLVSLAGGLPYNEQFF
few,.,TRBV24-1,TRBJ2-6,TGTGCCACCAGTGAACGTGAGGGAAGTGGGGCCAACGTCCTGACTTTC,CATSEREGSGANVLTF
few,.,TRBV6-6,TRBJ2-3,TGTGCCAGCAGGATGACAGGGACCAGCGGGGGAACAGATACGCAGTATTTT,CASRMTGTSGGTDTQYF
few,.,TRBV3-1,TRBJ1-4,TGTGCCAGCAGCCAAGATCCTGGGGGCTTTAATGAAAAACTGTTTTTT,CASSQDPGGFNEKLFF
.,.,TRBV20-1,TRBJ2-7,TGCAGTGCTAGCGTCGAGGGCGAGCAGTACTTC,CSASVEGEQYF
.,TRBD1,TRBV6-5,TRBJ2-7,TGTGCCAGCAGTTACTCCACCGGGACAGGGCCGTCCTACGAGCAGTACTTC,CASSYSTGTGPSYEQYF
few,.,TRBV3-1,TRBJ2-1,TGTGCCAGCAGCCAGAGGGTGAATGAGCAGTTCTTC,CASSQRVNEQFF
.,TRBD1,TRBV3-1,TRBJ1-1,TGTGCCAGCAGCCAATTCGGGACAGGGGCTACTGAAGCTTTCTTT,CASSQFGTGATEAFF
.,.,TRBV6-6,TRBJ2-1,TGTGCCAACGTCGGGCTAGCTACCGATGAGCAGTTCTTC,CANVGLATDEQFF
.,TRBD1,TRBV5-6,TRBJ2-3,TGTGCCAGCAGCCCCTGGGACAGGGTGCTCACAGATACGCAGTATTTT,CASSPWDRVLTDTQYF
once,TRBD1,TRBV2,TRBJ1-4,TGTGCCAGCAGTCAGGGGGCAACAGGAAAACTGTTTTTT,CASSQGATGKLFF
.,.,TRBV6-6,TRBJ2-1,TGTGCCACCGAAAAGGGCCCCTACAATGAGCAGTTCTTC,CATEKGPYNEQFF
.,.,TRBV29-1,TRBJ2-1,TGCAGCGTTTGGGGAACTAGTCGTTATGAGCAGTTCTTC,CSVWGTSRYEQFF
many,TRBD1,TRBV24-1,TRBJ1-2,TGTGCCACCAGTGAGACAGGGTATGGCTACACCTTC,CATSETGYGYTF
.,TRBD2,TRBV28,TRBJ2-5,TGTGCCAGCAGTTTAGGAAGGGACTACAAAGAGACCCAGTACTTC,CASSLGRDYKETQYF
once,.,TRBV18,TRBJ2-5,TGTGCCAGCTCACCTAGTCTGCTGTACCAAGAGACCCAGTACTTC,CASSPSLLYQETQYF
.,.,TRBV20-1,TRBJ2-7,TGCAGTGCTAAAGTAGAGCAGTACTTC,CSAKVEQYF
once,TRBD2,TRBV20-1,TRBJ2-3,TGCAGTGCTAGTGGGACTAGCGGGGGGGCTCGCACAGATACGCAGTATTTT,CSASGTSGGARTDTQYF
.,TRBD2,TRBV20-1,TRBJ2-7,TGCAGTGCTAGGAGGACTAGCGGACCATCCTACGAGCAGTACTTC,CSARRTSGPSYEQYF